Each of the 20 T cell receptor beta chains below was sequenced from the same sample in a study of T cells in Graves' hyperthyroidism and ophthalmopathy. Amplified regions were TCR beta CDR3 sequences from RNA transcripts. The primer set for the first-round RT-PCR of the TCR CDR3 was HTBI. MiXCR, run by TCRdb on the multiplex PCR reads, gives a single entry per CDR3 protein. The sample yields about 600,000 distinct CDR3 sequences, about a sixth seen once. Specimen: blood. All receptors derive from a woman aged 40 to 49 with Graves' ophthalmopathy.

This clonotype was recorded at least ten times. This sequence joins TRBV5-1 and TRBJ1-1; D is uncertain. Germline V lookup: CDR1 SGHRS, CDR2 YFSETQ. Between the trimmed V and J ends, which lost 3 bases and 1 base, there was a span of 13 bases. The CDR3 sequence is 15 residues long. CDR3 amino acids: CASSYWVNGNTEAFF. Here the CDR3 DNA reads TGCGCCAGCAGCTATTGGGTAAACGGGAACACTGAAGCTTTCTTT.

Of note for this clonotype: Being one base from a much bigger clone, this may be a read error. This rearrangement joins TRBV28 to TRBJ1-5, with D unclear. There are 12 residues in the CDR3. V lost 3 bases and J lost 11, with 11 bases in between. Per the germline V gene, CDR1 is MDHEN and CDR2 is SYDVKM. The CDR3 protein is CASSFLGLSQHF. CDR3 sequence (DNA): TGTGCCAGCAGTTTTCTAGGGTTGTCCCAGCATTTT.

This clonotype was detected many times. One end of the junction fails to match germline, which may point to a read error. This chain joins TRBV20-1 and TRBJ2-5, with 11 bases matching TRBD2. The CDR3 consists of 15 residues. Looked up from germline, CDR1 is DFQATT and CDR2 is SNEGSKA (reference sequence). The CDR3 protein is CSSSGGPPHQETQYF. In DNA, the CDR3 is TGCAGTTCTAGCGGGGGGCCCCCCCATCAAGAGACCCAGTACTTC.

This clonotype was observed many times. Here the CDR3 DNA reads TGTGCCAGCCAGAGACTAGCGGGGATTTACGAGCAGTACTTC. Translating gives CASQRLAGIYEQYF. This chain connects TRBV28 to TRBJ2-7, with 11 bases that match TRBD2. V was pared by 8 bases and J by 4 bases, with 7 bases of the junction left unmatched. Germline CDR1 is MDHEN and CDR2 is SYDVKM. CDR3 length: 14 residues. Using reference TRBV28 and TRBJ2-7 for the parts outside the CDR3, the full variable domain is DVKVTQSSRYLVKRTGEKVFLECVQDMDHENMFWYRQDPGLGLRLIYFSYDVKMKEKGDIPEGYSVSREKKERFSLILESASTNQTSMYLCASQRLAGIYEQYFGPGTRLTVT.

The chain uses TRBV19 and TRBJ1-3; D not resolved. Germline V lookup: CDR1 LNHDA, CDR2 SQIVND (reference sequence). This CDR3 is built from 16 residues. Trimming cost V 1 base and J 0 bases, with 10 bases left between them. CDR3: CASSIAPDYSGNTIYF. For the CDR3, the DNA is TGTGCCAGTAGTATAGCCCCCGACTACTCTGGAAACACCATATATTTT. Combining the CDR3 with reference TRBV19 and TRBJ1-3 gives the whole variable domain DGGITQSPKYLFRKEGQNVTLSCEQNLNHDAMYWYRQDPGQGLRLIYYSQIVNDFQKGDIAEGYSVSREKKESFPLTVTSAQKNPTAFYLCASSIAPDYSGNTIYFGEGSWLTVV.

This clonotype was observed many times. This rearrangement joins TRBV20-1 to TRBJ2-1; no reliable D call. This CDR3 has 11 residues. The V end was cut by 5 bases, the J end by 7 bases, with 9 bases between. Per germline, CDR1 DFQATT and CDR2 SNEGSKA (reference sequence). CDR3: CSARTENEQFF. In nucleotides, the CDR3 is TGCAGTGCTCGTACCGAAAATGAGCAGTTCTTC.

This clonotype was detected ten times or more. The chain recombines TRBV6-1 with TRBJ1-1, with 10 bases matching TRBD1. Germline CDR1 MNHNS, CDR2 SASEGT. The V segment lost 6 bases and the J segment 5 bases; nucleotides outside the gene matches: 3. There are 13 residues in the CDR3. The CDR3, as DNA: TGTGCCAGCAGGCCGGACAGGGGGACTGAAGCTTTCTTT. It specifies CASRPDRGTEAFF.

This clonotype was observed a single time. The V call is TRBV7-9, the J call TRBJ2-2; D may match TRBD1 or TRBD2 (5 bases each). With 6 bases removed from V and 1 base from J, the gap between germline ends came to 15 bases. The germline CDR1 and CDR2 sequences are SEHNR and FQNEAQ (reference sequence). The CDR3 is made up of 16 amino acids. This chain's CDR3 is CASRDLGPLNTGELFF. In DNA, the CDR3 is TGTGCCAGCAGAGACCTGGGACCGCTGAACACCGGGGAGCTGTTTTTT.

This clonotype was seen a few times. V gene TRBV12-3 or TRBV12-4 combines with J gene TRBJ1-2; tentatively, D is TRBD1 (5 bases). Trimming shortened V by 6 bases and J by 8 bases, and 16 bases separated the two germline ends. The CDR3 is 13 amino acids. The CDR3 protein is CASSPRGELGYTF. CDR3 in DNA: TGTGCCAGCAGCCCCCGGGGGGAGTTAGGCTACACCTTC.

This clonotype showed up many times. The CDR3 DNA reads TGTGCCAGTTGGGATCGTGGCTACACCTTC. It codes for CASWDRGYTF. V gene TRBV28 combines with J gene TRBJ1-2, with D uncertain. Germline V gene data show CDR1 as MDHEN and CDR2 as SYDVKM. Trimming removed 9 bases from V and 7 bases from J, with 9 bases in between. The CDR3 is made up of 10 amino acids.

This clonotype was picked up many times. The CDR3 DNA sequence: TGTGCCAGCAGCTTCGGACAGGAAGAGACCCAGTACTTC. Amino acids: CASSFGQEETQYF. The chain couples TRBV11-2 to TRBJ2-5, with 7 nucleotides matching TRBD1. Trimming removed 3 bases from V and 3 bases from J; junction bases left unmatched: 1. CDR1 is SGHAT, CDR2 FQNNGV, per germline. The length of the CDR3 is 13 residues.

This clonotype came up many times. The V call is TRBV7-9, the J call TRBJ1-1; possibly TRBD1 for D (6 bases). Trimming stripped 4 bases from V and 10 bases from J, with 19 bases between. Per the germline V gene, CDR1 is SEHNR and CDR2 is FQNEAQ (reference sequence). The CDR3 has 14 residues. The CDR3 nucleotides are TGTGCCAGCAGCTCCTCCGGGGGACACGATAGAGCTTTCTTT. Its protein is CASSSSGGHDRAFF.

This chain connects TRBV24-1 to TRBJ2-3; TRBD1 agrees at 8 bases. V was pared by 5 bases and J by 6 bases, with 3 bases of the junction left unmatched. Germline V gene sequence: CDR1 KGHDR, CDR2 SFDVKD. The length of the CDR3 is 13 residues. In nucleotides, the CDR3 is TGTGCCACCAGTGGACAGGGGCTGGATACGCAGTATTTT. The encoded protein is CATSGQGLDTQYF.

This clonotype was observed at least ten times. CDR3 coding DNA: TGTGCCAGCAGTACTGGGACAGGGGCCGGTAGACTGTTTTTT. Encoded protein: CASSTGTGAGRLFF. The J gene is TRBJ1-4, the V gene TRBV6-1; 10 bases are a match to TRBD1. The V gene's germline CDR1 is MNHNS and CDR2 SASEGT. Trimming took 5 bases from V and 13 from J; bases not matched to a gene: 10. The CDR3 loop spans 14 amino acids.

V is TRBV19 and J is TRBJ2-5; D might be TRBD2 (5 bases). CDR1 and CDR2 from the germline V gene are LNHDA and SQIVND (reference sequence). The V end lost 7 bases, the J end lost 5 bases, and 14 bases lay between the germline ends. The CDR3 has 13 amino acids. The CDR3 DNA reads TGTGCCAGTACCTTCAGTGCGGGCGAGACCCAGTACTTC. It encodes CASTFSAGETQYF.

Many counts were recorded for this clonotype. The chain has TRBV3-1 and TRBJ2-1; 12 bases are shared with TRBD2. CDR1 is LGHDT, CDR2 YNNKEL, per germline (reference sequence). With V trimmed by 4 bases and J by 7 bases, 8 bases remained unmatched. This CDR3 contains 16 residues. This CDR3 is CASSRASGRAVNEQFF. The CDR3 DNA is TGTGCCAGCAGCCGGGCTAGCGGGAGGGCCGTGAATGAGCAGTTCTTC.

As to this clonotype: This is likely a read error, given that the CDR3 carries no conserved phenylalanine or tryptophan at its end. The J gene is TRBJ1-5, the V gene TRBV12-3 or TRBV12-4; D might be TRBD1 (5 bases). The CDR3 sequence is 14 residues long. The V gene lost 6 bases and the J gene lost 4 bases, with 13 bases spanning the gap. Written as DNA, the CDR3 is TGTGCCAGCAGCCAGGGACGGGGGAATCAGCCCCAGCATCTT. It specifies CASSQGRGNQPQHL.

The rearrangement uses TRBV6-1 and TRBJ2-7; D perhaps matches TRBD2 (5 bases). Germline V gives CDR1 MNHNS, CDR2 SASEGT. The length of the CDR3 is 15 residues. Deletions cut 2 bases from V and 2 bases from J, with 13 bases between. The CDR3 sequence is CASSEWGGSAYEQYF. Here the CDR3 DNA reads TGTGCCAGCAGTGAATGGGGTGGTAGCGCCTACGAGCAGTACTTC.

The rearrangement joins TRBV15 to TRBJ1-2, with TRBD1 matching over 9 bases. The CDR3 length is 16 residues. Germline V lookup: CDR1 LNHNV, CDR2 YYDKDF (reference sequence). V was clipped by 3 bases and J by 8 bases; unmatched bases: 13. The CDR3 DNA reads TGTGCCACCAGCAGGCTCCACTCGGACAGGGGCCGAGGCTACACCTTC. The encoded protein is CATSRLHSDRGRGYTF.

V is TRBV28 and J is TRBJ2-7; D is possibly TRBD2 (6 bases). The CDR3 contains 15 residues. From germline, CDR1 is MDHEN and CDR2 SYDVKM. Trimming pared 5 bases from V and 2 bases from J, leaving 16 bases between. CDR3 sequence reads: CASSAPGTGTYEQYF. The CDR3 nucleotides are TGTGCCAGCAGTGCCCCCGGGACTGGCACCTACGAGCAGTACTTC.